These 8 T cell receptor beta chains were sequenced from one sample in a study of graft-versus-host responses after intestinal transplantation. Assay: immunoSEQ multiplex PCR; the TCRdb copy retains only in-frame clones and omits some. This table has over 75,000 clones, approximately 90% appearing once. The antigens these receptors bind are not known. Here the sequenced sample was unstimulated CD8+ T cells sorted from spleen or lymph node cells, taken before transplant. These receptors all stem from a human donor who was the organ donor for an intestinal transplant.

The chain recombines TRBV7-9 with TRBJ1-1; D perhaps matches TRBD1 (5 bases). This CDR3 is built from 11 residues. V was trimmed by 4 bases and J by 5 bases, leaving 5 bases between them. CDR1 is SEHNR, CDR2 FQNEAQ, per germline (reference sequence). In DNA, the CDR3 is TGTGCCAGCAGCTCAGGGACTGAAGCTTTCTTT. Its translation: CASSSGTEAFF.

The chain recombines TRBV7-2 with TRBJ2-5; 10 bases match TRBD2. The DNA end is a closer match to TRBJ2-7, so the J assignment may be wrong. This CDR3 region has 17 residues. The germline gives CDR1 SGHTA, CDR2 FQGNSA. CDR3 DNA: TGTGCCAGCAGCTTTGTAGCGGGGGGAACCTTTTCCTACGAGCAGTACTTC. Protein sequence: CASSFVAGGTFSYEQYF.

The rearrangement uses TRBV5-4 and TRBJ1-2, with D unclear. The germline V and J ends were trimmed by 0 bases and 7 bases, with 10 bases remaining between them. Germline V gives CDR1 SGHNT, CDR2 YYREEE (reference sequence). The CDR3 is 13 residues long. CDR3 DNA: TGTGCCAGCAGCTTGGTGTTCAACGGTGGCTACACCTTC. Its translation is CASSLVFNGGYTF. Full variable domain (outside the CDR3, taken from reference TRBV5-4 and TRBJ1-2): ETGVTQSPTHLIKTRGQQVTLRCSSQSGHNTVSWYQQALGQGPQFIFQYYREEENGRGNFPPRFSGLQFPNYSSELNVNALELDDSALYLCASSLVFNGGYTFGSGTRLTVV.

The chain combines TRBV7-9 with TRBJ1-1, with D perhaps TRBD1 (5 bases). Germline lookup yields CDR1 SEHNR and CDR2 FQNEAQ (reference sequence). The CDR3 is made up of 14 amino acids. The V gene lost 5 bases and the J gene lost 0 bases, with 10 bases spanning the gap. This chain's CDR3 is CASSVQEMNTEAFF. CDR3 DNA sequence: TGTGCCAGCAGCGTACAGGAGATGAACACTGAAGCTTTCTTT.

This clone was counted a single time. J is TRBJ2-7 and V is TRBV7-9, with 10 bases fitting TRBD1. The CDR3 is 14 residues long. Germline CDR1 and CDR2: SEHNR and FQNEAQ (reference sequence). The V gene end was trimmed by 5 bases and the J gene end by 5 bases; junction bases not matched to a gene: 6. DNA of the CDR3: TGTGCCAGCAGCCTAGGGACAGGGGTCCACGAGCAGTACTTC. It encodes CASSLGTGVHEQYF.

J is TRBJ1-1 and V is TRBV5-1; weak D call: TRBD1 (5 bases). CDR1 is SGHRS and CDR2 is YFSETQ in the germline V gene. The ends were cut back, 0 bases at V and 4 bases at J, with 7 bases in the middle. The CDR3 has 13 residues. CDR3 loop: CASSLAQGTEAFF. CDR3 nucleotide sequence: TGCGCCAGCAGCTTGGCCCAGGGCACTGAAGCTTTCTTT.

The chain joins TRBV5-1 to TRBJ2-1, with a possible D match to TRBD2 (5 bases). Per the germline V gene, CDR1 is SGHRS and CDR2 is YFSETQ. V lost 2 bases, J lost 4 bases, and 13 bases lay in between. The CDR3 is 15 amino acids. CDR3 bases: TGCGCCAGCAGCTTTATAACTAGGGATTACAATGAGCAGTTCTTC. Translation gives CASSFITRDYNEQFF.

This clone is a singleton in its sample. Sequence at one end of the junction differs from germline and may be a read error. The chain has TRBV11-2 and TRBJ1-1; 7 positions match TRBD1. The CDR3 sequence is 14 residues long. From germline, CDR1 is SGHAT and CDR2 FQNNGV. The CDR3 DNA sequence: TGTGCCAGCCGACCGGTGACAGGGAACTCTGAAGCTTTCTTT. Its protein is CASRPVTGNSEAFF. Combining the CDR3 with reference TRBV11-2 and TRBJ1-1 gives the whole variable domain EAGVAQSPRYKIIEKRQSVAFWCNPISGHATLYWYQQILGQGPKLLIQFQNNGVVDDSQLPKDRFSAERLKGVDSTLKIQPAKLEDSAVYLCASRPVTGNSEAFFGQGTRLTVV.